These 11 T cell receptor beta chains share one sample of origin, sequenced in a study of blood T cells in healthy people across ages. A second about 6 to 12 cycle PCR used barcoded and J-beta primers. TCRdb reprocessed the 5' RACE reads via MiXCR and lists one record per CDR3 protein. The top ten hold 7% to 9% of the sample, which has some 1.5 million distinct CDR3 sequences, 28% seen once. Sequences were obtained from blood. The receptors come from a woman aged 25 to 45 in good health.

The V gene is TRBV6-2 or TRBV6-3, the J gene TRBJ1-2; tentative D call: TRBD1 (6 bases). CDR1 is MNHEY, CDR2 SVGEGT, per germline. The V end lost 5 bases, the J end lost 4 bases, and 14 bases lay between the germline ends. This CDR3 spans 14 amino acids. This CDR3 reads CASSQGQWVYGYTF. The CDR3, as DNA: TGTGCCAGCAGTCAAGGACAGTGGGTCTATGGCTACACCTTC.

This clonotype was recorded at least ten times. The genes are TRBV6-4 and TRBJ2-1; a weak D match, TRBD2 (6 bases). The CDR3 has 16 amino acids. With 3 bases removed from V and 2 bases from J, the gap between germline ends came to 14 bases. Germline V CDR1 and CDR2: MRHNA, SNTAGT. CDR3 residues: CASSEGTAWTYNEQFF. In nucleotides, the CDR3 is TGTGCCAGCAGTGAAGGGACTGCCTGGACCTACAATGAGCAGTTCTTC.

J is TRBJ2-1 and V is TRBV30, with 8 bases fitting TRBD2. V shed 0 bases and J 7 bases; nucleotides not matched to a gene: 8. The CDR3 is 15 residues long. CDR1 and CDR2 (germline): GTSNPN, SVGIG (reference sequence). The CDR3 loop is CAWSVAQREWNEQFF. CDR3 coding DNA: TGTGCCTGGAGTGTAGCCCAGCGGGAGTGGAATGAGCAGTTCTTC.

This clonotype was recorded many times. A much larger clone lies a single base off, so this may be a read error. The V and J genes are TRBV20-1 and TRBJ2-7; D gene unclear. The germline V and J ends were trimmed by 3 bases and 2 bases, with 5 bases remaining between them. CDR1 and CDR2 (germline): DFQATT, SNEGSKA (reference sequence). The CDR3 has 11 amino acids. CDR3 sequence (DNA): TGCAGTGCTAGTCCCGCCTACGAGCAGTACTTC. As protein: CSASPAYEQYF.

The J gene is TRBJ1-4, the V gene TRBV12-3 or TRBV12-4; 7 bases agree with TRBD1. Trimming took 8 bases from V and 10 from J; bases not matched to a gene: 10. The CDR3 contains 13 residues. For the CDR3, the DNA is TGTGCCAGCCTGGGACAGCTCCCCGGAAAACTGTTTTTT. It specifies CASLGQLPGKLFF.

This clonotype was detected only a few times. This rearrangement joins TRBV28 to TRBJ1-2; TRBD1 is a possible D gene (5 bases). CDR1 is MDHEN and CDR2 is SYDVKM in the germline V gene. This CDR3 has 14 residues. V lost 6 bases, J lost 3 bases, and 14 bases lay in between. The CDR3 sequence: CASSPPRGHYGYTF. The CDR3, as DNA: TGTGCCAGCAGCCCTCCGCGGGGACACTATGGCTACACCTTC.

This chain links TRBV29-1 with TRBJ2-2, with a tentative D call TRBD2 (6 bases). The CDR3 contains 15 residues. From germline, CDR1 is SQVTM and CDR2 ANQGSEA. The V gene lost 4 bases and the J gene lost 5 bases, with 17 bases spanning the gap. In DNA form, the CDR3 reads TGCAGCGTTGGGAGGGGATTGGGGATAACCGGGGAGCTGTTTTTT. Its protein product is CSVGRGLGITGELFF.

Remarks on this clonotype: The junction does not match germline at one end; this may be a read error. The V call is TRBV7-2, the J call TRBJ2-2; TRBD2 agrees at 10 bases. This CDR3 spans 14 amino acids. Germline CDR1 SGHTA, CDR2 FQGNSA. CDR3 sequence: CASSLAGVAGELFF. DNA for the CDR3: TGTGCCAGCAGCCTAGCGGGGGTGGCCGGGGAGCTGTTTTTT.

The V and J genes are TRBV10-3 and TRBJ2-7; no clear D. V lost 3 bases and J lost 0, with 6 bases in between. The CDR3 has 13 amino acids. Germline V gives CDR1 ENHRY, CDR2 SYGVKD. The CDR3 DNA sequence: TGTGCCATCAGTGACTGGAGCTCCTACGAGCAGTACTTC. The encoded protein is CAISDWSSYEQYF.

The rearrangement links TRBV12-3 or TRBV12-4 to TRBJ2-4; 7 nucleotides match TRBD1. The closer fit of TRBJ2-5 to the DNA end suggests the J call may be wrong. CDR3 length: 13 residues. The CDR3 region is CASNTGERETQYF. The CDR3 DNA follows: TGTGCCAGCAACACAGGGGAAAGAGAGACCCAGTACTTC.

This clonotype was picked up many times. The V gene is TRBV7-2, the J gene TRBJ2-4; 8 bases are shared with TRBD1. The CDR3 runs 18 residues. V lost 3 bases and J lost 2; bases outside the gene matches: 12. Germline assignment: CDR1 SGHTA and CDR2 FQGNSA. The CDR3 coding sequence is TGTGCCAGCAGCTTCACTCGGACAGGGCGGCCAACCAAAAACATTCAGTACTTC. This codes for CASSFTRTGRPTKNIQYF. The full variable domain, in which reference TRBV7-2 and TRBJ2-4 provide the parts outside the CDR3, is GAGVSQSPSNKVTEKGKDVELRCDPISGHTALYWYRQSLGQGLEFLIYFQGNSAPDKSGLPSDRFSAERTGGSVSTLTIQRTQQEDSAVYLCASSFTRTGRPTKNIQYFGAGTRLSVL.